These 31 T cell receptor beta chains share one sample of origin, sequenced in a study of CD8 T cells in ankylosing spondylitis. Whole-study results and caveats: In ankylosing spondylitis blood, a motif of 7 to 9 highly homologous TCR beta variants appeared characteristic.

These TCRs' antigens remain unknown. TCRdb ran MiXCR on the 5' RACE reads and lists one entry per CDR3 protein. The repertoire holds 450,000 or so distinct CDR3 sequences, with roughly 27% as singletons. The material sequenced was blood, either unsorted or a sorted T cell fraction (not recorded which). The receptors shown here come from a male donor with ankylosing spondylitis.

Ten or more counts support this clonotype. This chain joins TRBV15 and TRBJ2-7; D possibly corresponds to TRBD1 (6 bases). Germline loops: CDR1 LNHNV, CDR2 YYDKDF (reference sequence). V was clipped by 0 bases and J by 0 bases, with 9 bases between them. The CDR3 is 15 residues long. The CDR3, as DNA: TGTGCCACCAGCAGAGATCCGGGACACTCCTACGAGCAGTACTTC. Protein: CATSRDPGHSYEQYF.

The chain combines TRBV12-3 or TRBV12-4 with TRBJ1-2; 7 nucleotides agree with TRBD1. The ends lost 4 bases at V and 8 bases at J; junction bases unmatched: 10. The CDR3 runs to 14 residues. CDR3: CASSSRDSRGGYTF. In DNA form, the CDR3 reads TGTGCCAGCAGTTCACGGGACAGCCGTGGAGGCTACACCTTC.

The CDR3 region is CSARVVDRVTEAFF. CDR3 sequence (DNA): TGCAGTGCTAGAGTCGTAGACAGGGTTACTGAAGCTTTCTTT. The V gene is TRBV20-1, the J gene TRBJ1-1; TRBD1 matches at 7 bases. Per the germline V gene, CDR1 is DFQATT and CDR2 is SNEGSKA (reference sequence). The CDR3 has 14 amino acids. Unmatched junction bases numbered 7, after V lost 1 base and J lost 5 bases.

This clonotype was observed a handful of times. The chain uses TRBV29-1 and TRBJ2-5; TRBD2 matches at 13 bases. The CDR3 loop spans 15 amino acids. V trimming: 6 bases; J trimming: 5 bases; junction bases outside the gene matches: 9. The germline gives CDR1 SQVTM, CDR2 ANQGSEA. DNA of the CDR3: TGCAGCGTCCCCGGGACTAGCGGGAAGCGGGAGACCCAGTACTTC. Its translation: CSVPGTSGKRETQYF.

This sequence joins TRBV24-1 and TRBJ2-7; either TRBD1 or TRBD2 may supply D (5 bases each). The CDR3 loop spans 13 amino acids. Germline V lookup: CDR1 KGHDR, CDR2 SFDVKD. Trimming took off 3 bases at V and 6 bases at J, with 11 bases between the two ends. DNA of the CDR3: TGTGCCACCAGTGATGAGGGACCGGGCGAGCAGTACTTC. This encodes CATSDEGPGEQYF.

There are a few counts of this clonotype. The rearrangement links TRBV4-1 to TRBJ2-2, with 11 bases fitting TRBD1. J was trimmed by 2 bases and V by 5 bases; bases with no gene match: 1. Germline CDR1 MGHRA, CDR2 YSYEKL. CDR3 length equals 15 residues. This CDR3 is CASSRTGGNTGELFF. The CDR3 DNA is TGCGCCAGCAGCAGGACAGGGGGCAACACCGGGGAGCTGTTTTTT.

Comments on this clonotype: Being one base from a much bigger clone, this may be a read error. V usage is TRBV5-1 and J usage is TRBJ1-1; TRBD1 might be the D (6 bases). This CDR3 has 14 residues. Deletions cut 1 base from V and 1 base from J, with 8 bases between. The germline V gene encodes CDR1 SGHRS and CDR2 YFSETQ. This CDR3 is CASSLTGRNTEAFF. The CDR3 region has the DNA TGCGCCAGCAGCTTGACAGGGCGGAACACTGAAGCTTTCTTT.

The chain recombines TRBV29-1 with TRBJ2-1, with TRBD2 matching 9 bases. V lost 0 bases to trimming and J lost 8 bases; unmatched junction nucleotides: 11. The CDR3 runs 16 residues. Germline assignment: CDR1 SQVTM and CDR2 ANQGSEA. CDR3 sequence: CSVEEGVAGVRDEQFF. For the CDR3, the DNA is TGCAGCGTTGAAGAAGGGGTAGCGGGAGTTAGGGATGAGCAGTTCTTC.

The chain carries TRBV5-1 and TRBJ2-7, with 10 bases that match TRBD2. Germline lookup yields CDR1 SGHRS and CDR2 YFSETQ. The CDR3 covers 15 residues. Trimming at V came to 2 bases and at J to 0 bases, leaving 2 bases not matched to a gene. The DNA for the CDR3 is TGCGCCAGCAGCTTTCTAGCGGGGGTCTCCTACGAGCAGTACTTC. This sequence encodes CASSFLAGVSYEQYF.

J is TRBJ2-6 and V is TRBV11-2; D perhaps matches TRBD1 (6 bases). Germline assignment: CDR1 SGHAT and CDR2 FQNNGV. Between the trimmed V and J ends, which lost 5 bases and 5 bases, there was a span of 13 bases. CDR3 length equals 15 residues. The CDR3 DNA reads TGTGCCAGCAGCCAGACAGGCTTCCGGGCCAACGTCCTGACTTTC. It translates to CASSQTGFRANVLTF.

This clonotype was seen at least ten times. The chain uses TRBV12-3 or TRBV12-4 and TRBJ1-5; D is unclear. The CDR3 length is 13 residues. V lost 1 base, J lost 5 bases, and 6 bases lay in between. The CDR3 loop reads CASSLGSDQPQHF. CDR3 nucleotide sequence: TGTGCCAGCAGTTTAGGCTCGGATCAGCCCCAGCATTTT.

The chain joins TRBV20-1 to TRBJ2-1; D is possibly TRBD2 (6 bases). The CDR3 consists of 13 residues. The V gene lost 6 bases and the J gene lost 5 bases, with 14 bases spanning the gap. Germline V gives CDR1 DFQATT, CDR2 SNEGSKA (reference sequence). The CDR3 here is CSAVKDYHNEQFF. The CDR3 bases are TGCAGTGCAGTAAAGGACTATCACAATGAGCAGTTCTTC.

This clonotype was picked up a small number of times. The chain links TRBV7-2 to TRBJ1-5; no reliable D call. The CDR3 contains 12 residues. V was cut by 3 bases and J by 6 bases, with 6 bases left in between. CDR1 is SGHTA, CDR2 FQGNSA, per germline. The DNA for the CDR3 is TGTGCCAGCAGCTTCGGTTCTCAGCCCCAGCATTTT. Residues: CASSFGSQPQHF.

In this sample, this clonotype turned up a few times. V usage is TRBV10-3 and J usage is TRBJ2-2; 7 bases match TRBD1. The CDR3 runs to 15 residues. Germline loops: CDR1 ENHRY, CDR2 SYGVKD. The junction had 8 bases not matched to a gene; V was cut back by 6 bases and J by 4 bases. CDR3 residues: CAIRETGLSTGELFF. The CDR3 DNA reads TGTGCCATCAGAGAGACAGGGCTGAGCACCGGGGAGCTGTTTTTT.

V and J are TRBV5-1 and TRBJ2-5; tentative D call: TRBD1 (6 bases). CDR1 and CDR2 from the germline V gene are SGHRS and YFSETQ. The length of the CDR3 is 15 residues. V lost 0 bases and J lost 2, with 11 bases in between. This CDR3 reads CASSLADSVQETQYF. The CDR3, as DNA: TGCGCCAGCAGCTTGGCGGACAGCGTACAAGAGACCCAGTACTTC.

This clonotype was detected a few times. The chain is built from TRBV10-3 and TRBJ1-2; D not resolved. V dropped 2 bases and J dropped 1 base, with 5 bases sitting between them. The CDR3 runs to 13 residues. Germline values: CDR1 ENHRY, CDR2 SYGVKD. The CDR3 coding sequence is TGTGCCATCAGTGAGACGGATAACTATGGCTACACCTTC. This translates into CAISETDNYGYTF.

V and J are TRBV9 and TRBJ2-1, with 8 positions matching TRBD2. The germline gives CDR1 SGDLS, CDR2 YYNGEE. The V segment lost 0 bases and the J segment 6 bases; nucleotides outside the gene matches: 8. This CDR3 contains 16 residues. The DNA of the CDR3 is TGTGCCAGCAGCGTAGTTTGGACTAGCTGTCCCAATGAGCAGTTCTTC. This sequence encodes CASSVVWTSCPNEQFF. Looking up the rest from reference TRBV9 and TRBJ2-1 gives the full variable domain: DSGVTQTPKHLITATGQRVTLRCSPRSGDLSVYWYQQSLDQGLQFLIQYYNGEERAKGNILERFSAQQFPDLHSELNLSSLELGDSALYFCASSVVWTSCPNEQFFGPGTRLTVL.

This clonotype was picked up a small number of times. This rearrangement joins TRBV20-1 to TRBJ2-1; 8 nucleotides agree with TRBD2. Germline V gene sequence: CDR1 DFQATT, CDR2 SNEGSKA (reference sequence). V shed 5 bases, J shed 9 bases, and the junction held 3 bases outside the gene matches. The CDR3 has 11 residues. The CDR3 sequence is CSARTSGEQFF. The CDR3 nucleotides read TGCAGTGCTCGAACTAGCGGTGAGCAGTTCTTC.

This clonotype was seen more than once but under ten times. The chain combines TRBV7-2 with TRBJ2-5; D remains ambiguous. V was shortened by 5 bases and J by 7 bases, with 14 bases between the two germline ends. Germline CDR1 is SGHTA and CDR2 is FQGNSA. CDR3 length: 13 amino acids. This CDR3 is CASSTDPTGTQYF. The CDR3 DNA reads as TGTGCCAGCAGCACGGACCCTACGGGGACCCAGTACTTC.

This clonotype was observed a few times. CDR3 region: CSARASGRANTGELFF. CDR3 bases: TGCAGTGCTAGGGCTAGCGGGAGGGCGAACACCGGGGAGCTGTTTTTT. The chain has TRBV20-1 and TRBJ2-2; 12 positions agree with TRBD2. Germline-derived CDR1 and CDR2 are DFQATT and SNEGSKA (reference sequence). CDR3 length: 16 residues. V trimming: 3 bases; J trimming: 0 bases; junction bases outside the gene matches: 2.

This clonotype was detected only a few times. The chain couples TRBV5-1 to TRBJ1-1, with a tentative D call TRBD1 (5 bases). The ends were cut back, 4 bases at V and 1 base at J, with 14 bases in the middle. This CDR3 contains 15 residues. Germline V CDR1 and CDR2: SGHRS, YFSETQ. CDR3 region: CASSGRGSKNTEAFF. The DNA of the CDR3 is TGCGCCAGCAGCGGCCGGGGCAGCAAGAACACTGAAGCTTTCTTT.

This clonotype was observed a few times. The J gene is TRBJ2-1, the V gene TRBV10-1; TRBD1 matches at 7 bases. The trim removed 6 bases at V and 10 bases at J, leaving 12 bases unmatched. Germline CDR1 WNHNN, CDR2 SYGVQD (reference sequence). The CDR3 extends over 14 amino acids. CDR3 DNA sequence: TGCGCCAGCAGCGACAGGGTCCCAAGCGAGGAGCAGTTCTTC. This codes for CASSDRVPSEEQFF.

CDR3 DNA sequence: TGTGCCAGCAGCTTAGATATACAGGTCAACTATGGCTACACCTTC. Its translation is CASSLDIQVNYGYTF. The chain carries TRBV11-2 and TRBJ1-2; a possible D gene is TRBD1 (5 bases). Germline V gene data show CDR1 as SGHAT and CDR2 as FQNNGV. The V end was cut by 0 bases, the J end by 2 bases, with 10 bases between. The CDR3 is 15 amino acids.

The CDR3 DNA sequence: TGTGCCAGCAGCCATAGGGGGCCCCTCACAGATACGCAGTATTTT. Translation gives CASSHRGPLTDTQYF. The V call is TRBV11-3, the J call TRBJ2-3; 7 bases agree with TRBD1. This CDR3 is built from 15 residues. V shed 5 bases, J shed 2 bases, and the junction held 7 bases outside the gene matches. The germline V gene encodes CDR1 SGHNT and CDR2 YENEEA.

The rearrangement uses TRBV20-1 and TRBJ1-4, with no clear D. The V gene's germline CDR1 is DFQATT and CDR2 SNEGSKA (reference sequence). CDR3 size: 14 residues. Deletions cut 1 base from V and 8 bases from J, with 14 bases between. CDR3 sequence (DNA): TGCAGTGCTAGAGGCCGTAGGGAAAGAGAAAAACTGTTTTTT. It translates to CSARGRREREKLFF.

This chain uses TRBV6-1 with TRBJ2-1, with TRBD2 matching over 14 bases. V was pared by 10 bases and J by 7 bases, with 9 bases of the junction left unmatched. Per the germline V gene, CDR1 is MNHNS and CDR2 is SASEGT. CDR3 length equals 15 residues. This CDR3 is CAIGGTSGSQNEQFF. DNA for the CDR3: TGTGCCATCGGCGGGACTAGCGGGAGTCAAAATGAGCAGTTCTTC.

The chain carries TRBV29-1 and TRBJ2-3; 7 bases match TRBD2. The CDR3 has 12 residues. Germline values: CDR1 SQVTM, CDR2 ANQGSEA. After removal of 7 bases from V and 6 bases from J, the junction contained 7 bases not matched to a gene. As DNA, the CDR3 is TGCAGCGCCGCGGGGGTACGGGATACGCAGTATTTT. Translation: CSAAGVRDTQYF.

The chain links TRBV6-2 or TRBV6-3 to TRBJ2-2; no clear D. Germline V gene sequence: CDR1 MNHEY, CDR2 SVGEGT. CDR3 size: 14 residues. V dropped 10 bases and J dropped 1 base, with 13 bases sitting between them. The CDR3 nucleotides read TGTGCCACAACCCTTCCTGTGAACACCGGGGAGCTGTTTTTT. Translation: CATTLPVNTGELFF.

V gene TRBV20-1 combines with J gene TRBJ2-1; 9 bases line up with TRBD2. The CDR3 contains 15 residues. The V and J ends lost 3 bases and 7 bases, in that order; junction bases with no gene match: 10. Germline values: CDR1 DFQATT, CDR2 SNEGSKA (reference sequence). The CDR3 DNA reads TGCAGTGCTAGGCGGGTAGCGGGAGCGTATAATGAGCAGTTCTTC. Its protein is CSARRVAGAYNEQFF.

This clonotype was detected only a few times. The CDR3 nucleotides read TGCGCCAGCAGTCAGAGGACAGACTTGAACACTGAAGCTTTCTTT. It encodes CASSQRTDLNTEAFF. V gene TRBV5-1 combines with J gene TRBJ1-1, with D perhaps matching TRBD1 (6 bases). The V gene's germline CDR1 is SGHRS and CDR2 YFSETQ. This CDR3 region has 15 residues. The V end lost 5 bases, the J end lost 0 bases, and 14 bases lay between the germline ends.

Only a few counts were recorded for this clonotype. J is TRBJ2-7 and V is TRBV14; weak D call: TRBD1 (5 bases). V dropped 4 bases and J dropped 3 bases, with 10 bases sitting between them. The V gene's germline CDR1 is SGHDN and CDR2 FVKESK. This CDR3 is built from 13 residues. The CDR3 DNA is TGTGCCAGCAGCCGGGGCCTCCACTACGAGCAGTACGTC. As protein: CASSRGLHYEQYV.